The source of this T cell receptor (beta chain) is a study of early T cells in non-severe SARS-CoV-2 infection. This clonotype was counted at least ten times. Each single cDNA molecule received a unique molecular identifier. TCRdb re-derived calls from the 5' RACE reads in MiXCR, one entry per CDR3 protein. The table has more than 20,000 distinct CDR3 sequences, about 4.1% seen once. This TCR derives from an adult who was a healthcare worker with PCR-confirmed SARS-CoV-2 infection or an uninfected control (not recorded which). The specimen sequenced was whole blood.

CDR3 loop: CASSYPGTDNQPQHF. The CDR3 region has the DNA TGTGCCAGCAGTTACCCCGGGACAGACAATCAGCCCCAGCATTTT. This chain uses TRBV6-2 or TRBV6-3 with TRBJ1-5; 7 bases agree with TRBD1. Germline V gives CDR1 MNHEY, CDR2 SVGEGT. The trim removed 2 bases at V and 3 bases at J, leaving 4 bases unmatched. CDR3 length: 15 residues.